The source of this T cell receptor beta chain is a study of T cell responses to AZD1222 COVID-19 vaccine. The study's findings and limits: Nearly half of spike-specific TCRs reportedly go after variant regions that carry no mutations.

This CDR3 is 14 amino acids long. Trimming removed 4 bases from V and 2 bases from J, with 7 bases in between. CDR1 and CDR2 (germline): SGHRS, YFSETQ. On this clone: As yet, its antigen is unknown.

The protocol was immunoSEQ multiplex PCR, while the TCRdb copy is restricted to in-frame clones and leaves out a portion. The table shows 110,000 or so clones, with about 85% occurring only once. This receptor was identified in an adult who received the AZD1222 COVID-19 vaccine. This rearrangement joins TRBV5-1 to TRBJ2-6; no reliable D call. This specimen was peripheral blood, taken 28 days after the second AZD1222 dose. CDR3 DNA sequence: TGCGCCAGCAGCCCCATACCTGGGGCCAACGTCCTGACTTTC. Translation: CASSPIPGANVLTF.